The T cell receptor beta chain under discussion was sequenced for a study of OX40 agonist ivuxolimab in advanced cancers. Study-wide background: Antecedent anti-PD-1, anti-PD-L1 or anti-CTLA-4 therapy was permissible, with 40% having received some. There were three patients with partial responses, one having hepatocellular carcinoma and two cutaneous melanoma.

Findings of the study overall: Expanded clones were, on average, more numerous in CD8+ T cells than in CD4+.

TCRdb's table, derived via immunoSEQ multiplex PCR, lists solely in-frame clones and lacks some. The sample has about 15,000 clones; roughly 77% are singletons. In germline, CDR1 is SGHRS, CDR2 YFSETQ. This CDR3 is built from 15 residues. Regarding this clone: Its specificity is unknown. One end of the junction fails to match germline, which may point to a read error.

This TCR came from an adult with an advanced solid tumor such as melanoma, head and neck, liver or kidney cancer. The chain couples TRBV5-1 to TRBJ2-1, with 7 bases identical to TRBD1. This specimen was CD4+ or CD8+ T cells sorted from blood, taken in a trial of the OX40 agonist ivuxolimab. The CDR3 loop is CASSLGDRAYNEQFF. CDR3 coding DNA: TGTGCCAGCAGCTTAGGCGACAGGGCCTACAATGAGCAGTTCTTC.